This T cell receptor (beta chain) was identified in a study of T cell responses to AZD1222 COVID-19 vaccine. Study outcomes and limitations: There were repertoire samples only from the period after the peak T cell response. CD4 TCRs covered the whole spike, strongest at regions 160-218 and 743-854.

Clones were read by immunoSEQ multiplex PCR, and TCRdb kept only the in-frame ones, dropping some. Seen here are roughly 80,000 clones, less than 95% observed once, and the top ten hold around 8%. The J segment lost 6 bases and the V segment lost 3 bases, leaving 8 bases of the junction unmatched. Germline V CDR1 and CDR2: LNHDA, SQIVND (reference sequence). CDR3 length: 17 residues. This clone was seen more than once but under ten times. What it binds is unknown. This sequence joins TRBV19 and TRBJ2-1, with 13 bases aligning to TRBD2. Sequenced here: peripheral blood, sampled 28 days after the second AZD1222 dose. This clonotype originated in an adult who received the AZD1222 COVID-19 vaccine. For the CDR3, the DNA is TGTGCCAGTAGTATGGGACTAGCGGGAACGAGGGTCAATGAGCAGTTCTTC. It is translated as CASSMGLAGTRVNEQFF. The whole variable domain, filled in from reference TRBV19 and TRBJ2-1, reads DGGITQSPKYLFRKEGQNVTLSCEQNLNHDAMYWYRQDPGQGLRLIYYSQIVNDFQKGDIAEGYSVSREKKESFPLTVTSAQKNPTAFYLCASSMGLAGTRVNEQFFGPGTRLTVL.